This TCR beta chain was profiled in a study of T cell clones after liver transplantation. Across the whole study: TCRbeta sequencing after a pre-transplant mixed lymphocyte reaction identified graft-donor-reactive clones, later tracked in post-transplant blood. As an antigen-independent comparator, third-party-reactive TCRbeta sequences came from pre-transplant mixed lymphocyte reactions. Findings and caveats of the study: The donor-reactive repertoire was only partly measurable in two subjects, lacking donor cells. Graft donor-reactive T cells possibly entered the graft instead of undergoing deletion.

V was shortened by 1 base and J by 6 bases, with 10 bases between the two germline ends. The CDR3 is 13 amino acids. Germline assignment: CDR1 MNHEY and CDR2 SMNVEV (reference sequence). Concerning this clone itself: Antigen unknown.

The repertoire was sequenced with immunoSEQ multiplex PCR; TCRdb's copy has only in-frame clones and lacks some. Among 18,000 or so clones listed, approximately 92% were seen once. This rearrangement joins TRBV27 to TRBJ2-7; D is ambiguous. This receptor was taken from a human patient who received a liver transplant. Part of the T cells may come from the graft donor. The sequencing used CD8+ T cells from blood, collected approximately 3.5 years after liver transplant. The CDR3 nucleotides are TGTGCCAGCAGTTTATTGGTTCGCACCGAGCAGTACTTC. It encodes CASSLLVRTEQYF.